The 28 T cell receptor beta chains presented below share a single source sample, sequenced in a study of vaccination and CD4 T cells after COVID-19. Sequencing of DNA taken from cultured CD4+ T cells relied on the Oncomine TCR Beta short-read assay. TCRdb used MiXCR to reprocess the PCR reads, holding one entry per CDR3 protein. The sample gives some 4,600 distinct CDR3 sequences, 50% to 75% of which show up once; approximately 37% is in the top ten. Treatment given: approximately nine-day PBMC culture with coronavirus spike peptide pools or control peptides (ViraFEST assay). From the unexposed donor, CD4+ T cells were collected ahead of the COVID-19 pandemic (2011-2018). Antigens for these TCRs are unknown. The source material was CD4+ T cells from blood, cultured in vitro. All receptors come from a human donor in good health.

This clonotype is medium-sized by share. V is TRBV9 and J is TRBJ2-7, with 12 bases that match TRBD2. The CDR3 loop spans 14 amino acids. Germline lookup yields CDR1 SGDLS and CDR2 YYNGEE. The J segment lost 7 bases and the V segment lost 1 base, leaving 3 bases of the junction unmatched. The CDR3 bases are TGTGCCAGCAGCGTACTAGCGGGAGGGGGAGAGCAGTACTTC. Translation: CASSVLAGGGEQYF. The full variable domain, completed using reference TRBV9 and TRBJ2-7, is DSGVTQTPKHLITATGQRVTLRCSPRSGDLSVYWYQQSLDQGLQFLIQYYNGEERAKGNILERFSAQQFPDLHSELNLSSLELGDSALYFCASSVLAGGGEQYFGPGTRLTVT.

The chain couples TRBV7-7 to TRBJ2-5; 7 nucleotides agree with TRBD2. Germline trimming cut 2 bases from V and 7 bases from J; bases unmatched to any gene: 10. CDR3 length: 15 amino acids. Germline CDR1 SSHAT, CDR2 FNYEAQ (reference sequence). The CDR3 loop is CASSLSPSGEGTQYF. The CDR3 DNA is TGTGCCAGCAGCTTATCTCCAAGCGGGGAGGGGACCCAGTACTTC.

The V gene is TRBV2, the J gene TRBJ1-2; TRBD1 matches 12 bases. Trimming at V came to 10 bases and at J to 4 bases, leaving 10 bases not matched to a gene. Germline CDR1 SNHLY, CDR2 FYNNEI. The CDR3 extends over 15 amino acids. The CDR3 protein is CATRDRGPFRYGYTF. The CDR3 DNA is TGTGCCACTCGGGACAGGGGGCCTTTCCGCTATGGCTACACCTTC.

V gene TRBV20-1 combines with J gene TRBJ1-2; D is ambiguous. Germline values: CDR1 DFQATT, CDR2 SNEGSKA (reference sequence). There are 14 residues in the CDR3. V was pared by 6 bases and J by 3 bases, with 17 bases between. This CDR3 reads CSAPLFTGYYGYTF. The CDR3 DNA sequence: TGCAGTGCCCCCTTGTTTACGGGGTACTATGGCTACACCTTC.

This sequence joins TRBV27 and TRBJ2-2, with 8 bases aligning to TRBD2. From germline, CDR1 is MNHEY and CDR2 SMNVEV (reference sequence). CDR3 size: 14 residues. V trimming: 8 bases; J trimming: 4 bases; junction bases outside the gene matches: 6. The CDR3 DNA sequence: TGTGCCAGCGCCCGGCGGGGGGCCACCGGGGAGCTGTTTTTT. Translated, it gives CASARRGATGELFF.

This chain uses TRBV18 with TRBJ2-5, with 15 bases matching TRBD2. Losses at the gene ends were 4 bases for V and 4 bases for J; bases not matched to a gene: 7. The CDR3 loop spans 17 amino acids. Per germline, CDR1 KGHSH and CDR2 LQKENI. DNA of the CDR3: TGTGCCAGCTCACAACCGGGACTAGCGGGGGGACGAGAGACCCAGTACTTC. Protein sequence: CASSQPGLAGGRETQYF.

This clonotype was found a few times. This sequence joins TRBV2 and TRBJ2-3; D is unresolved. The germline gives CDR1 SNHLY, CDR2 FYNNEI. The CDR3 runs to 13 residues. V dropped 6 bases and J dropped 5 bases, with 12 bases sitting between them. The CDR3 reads CASRDREGDTQYF. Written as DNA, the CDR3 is TGTGCCAGCAGAGACCGAGAAGGAGATACGCAGTATTTT.

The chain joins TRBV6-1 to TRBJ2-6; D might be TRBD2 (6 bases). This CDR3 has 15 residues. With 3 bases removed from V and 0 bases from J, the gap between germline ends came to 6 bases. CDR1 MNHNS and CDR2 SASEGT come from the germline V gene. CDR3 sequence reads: CASSDGGSGANVLTF. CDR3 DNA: TGTGCCAGCAGTGACGGGGGCTCTGGGGCCAACGTCCTGACTTTC.

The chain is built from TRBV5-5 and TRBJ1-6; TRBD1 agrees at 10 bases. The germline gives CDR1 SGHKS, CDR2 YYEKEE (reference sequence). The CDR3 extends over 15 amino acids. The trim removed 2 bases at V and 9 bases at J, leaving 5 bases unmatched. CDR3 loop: CASSFLDRGGSPLHF. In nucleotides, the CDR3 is TGTGCCAGCAGCTTTTTGGACAGGGGGGGTTCACCCCTCCACTTT.

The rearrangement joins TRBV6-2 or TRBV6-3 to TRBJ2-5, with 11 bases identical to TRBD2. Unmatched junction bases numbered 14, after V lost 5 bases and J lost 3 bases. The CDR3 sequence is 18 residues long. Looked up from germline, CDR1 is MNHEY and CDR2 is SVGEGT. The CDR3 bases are TGTGCCAGCAGTGCATTGGGCCAGCTAGCGGGAGGAAAAGAGACCCAGTACTTC. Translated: CASSALGQLAGGKETQYF.

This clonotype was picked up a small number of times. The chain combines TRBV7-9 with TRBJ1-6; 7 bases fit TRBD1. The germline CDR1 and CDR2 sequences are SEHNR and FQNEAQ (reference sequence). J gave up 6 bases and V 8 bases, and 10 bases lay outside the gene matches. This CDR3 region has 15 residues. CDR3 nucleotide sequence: TGTGCCAGCGGCAAAGAGACAGGGAGTAATTCACCCCTCCACTTT. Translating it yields CASGKETGSNSPLHF. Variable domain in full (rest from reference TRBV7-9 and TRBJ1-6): DTGVSQNPRHKITKRGQNVTFRCDPISEHNRLYWYRQTLGQGPEFLTYFQNEAQLEKSRLLSDRFSAERPKGSFSTLEIQRTEQGDSAMYLCASGKETGSNSPLHFGNGTRLTVT.

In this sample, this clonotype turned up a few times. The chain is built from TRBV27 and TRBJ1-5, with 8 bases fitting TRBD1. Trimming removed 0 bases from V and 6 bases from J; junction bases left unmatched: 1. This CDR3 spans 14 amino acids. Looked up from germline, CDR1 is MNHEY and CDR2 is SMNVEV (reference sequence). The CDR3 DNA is TGTGCCAGCAGTTTATCACAGGGGGGTCAGCCCCAGCATTTT. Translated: CASSLSQGGQPQHF.

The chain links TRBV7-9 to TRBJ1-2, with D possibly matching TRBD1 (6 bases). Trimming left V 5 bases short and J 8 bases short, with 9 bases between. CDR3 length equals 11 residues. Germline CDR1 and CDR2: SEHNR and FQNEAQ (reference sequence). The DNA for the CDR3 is TGTGCCAGCAGCCTCGGACAGGGCTACACCTTC. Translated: CASSLGQGYTF.

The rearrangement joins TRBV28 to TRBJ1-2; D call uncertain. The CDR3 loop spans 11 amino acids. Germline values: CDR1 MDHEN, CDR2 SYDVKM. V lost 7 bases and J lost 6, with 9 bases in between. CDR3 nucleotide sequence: TGTGCCAGCACCGGAATCAATGGCTACACCTTC. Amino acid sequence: CASTGINGYTF.

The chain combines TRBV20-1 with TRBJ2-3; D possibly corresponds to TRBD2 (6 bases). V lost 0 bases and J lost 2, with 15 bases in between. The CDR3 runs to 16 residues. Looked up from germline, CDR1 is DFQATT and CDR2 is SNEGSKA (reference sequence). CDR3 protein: CSARDRAGSVTDTQYF. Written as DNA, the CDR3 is TGCAGTGCTAGAGATCGCGCCGGGAGTGTCACAGATACGCAGTATTTT.

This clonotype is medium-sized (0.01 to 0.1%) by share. The CDR3, as DNA: TGTGCCAGCAGTATCACACAGGGGACCGGGGAGCTGTTTTTT. Translated, it gives CASSITQGTGELFF. The chain carries TRBV27 and TRBJ2-2; 7 bases agree with TRBD1. Germline values: CDR1 MNHEY, CDR2 SMNVEV (reference sequence). The CDR3 has 14 amino acids. The V gene end was trimmed by 5 bases and the J gene end by 5 bases; junction bases not matched to a gene: 5.

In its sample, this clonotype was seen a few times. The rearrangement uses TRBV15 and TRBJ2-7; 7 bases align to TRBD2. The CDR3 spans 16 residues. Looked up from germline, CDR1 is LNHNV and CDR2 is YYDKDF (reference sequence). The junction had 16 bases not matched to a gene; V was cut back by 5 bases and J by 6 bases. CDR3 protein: CATSWGGRQFAPEQYF. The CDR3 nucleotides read TGTGCCACCAGCTGGGGGGGTAGGCAGTTCGCTCCCGAGCAGTACTTC.

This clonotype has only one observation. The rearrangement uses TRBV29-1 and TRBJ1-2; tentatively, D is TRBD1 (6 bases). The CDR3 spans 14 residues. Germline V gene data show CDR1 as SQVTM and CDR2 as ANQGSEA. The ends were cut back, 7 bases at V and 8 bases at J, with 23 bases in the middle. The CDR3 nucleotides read TGCAGCGCCGAAAAGTGGGGGGCCATAGGCGGCTACACCTTC. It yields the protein CSAEKWGAIGGYTF.

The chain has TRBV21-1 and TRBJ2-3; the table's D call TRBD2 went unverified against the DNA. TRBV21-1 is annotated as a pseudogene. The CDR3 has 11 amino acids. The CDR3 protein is CAREDFDTQYF. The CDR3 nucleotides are TGTGCCAGAGAGGACTTCGATACGCAGTATTTT.

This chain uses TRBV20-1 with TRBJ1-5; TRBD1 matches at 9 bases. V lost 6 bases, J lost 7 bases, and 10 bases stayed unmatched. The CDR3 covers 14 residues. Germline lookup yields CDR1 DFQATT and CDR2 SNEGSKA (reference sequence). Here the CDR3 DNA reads TGCAGTGCCCTTCCGCCGGGACAGGGACAGCCCCAGCATTTT. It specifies CSALPPGQGQPQHF.

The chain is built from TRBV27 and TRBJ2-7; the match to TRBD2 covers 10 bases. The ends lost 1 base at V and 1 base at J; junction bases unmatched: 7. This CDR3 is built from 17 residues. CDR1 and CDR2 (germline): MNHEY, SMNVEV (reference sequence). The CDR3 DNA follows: TGTGCCAGCAGTTTATTTGGGCTAGCGGGAGTATCCTACGAGCAGTACTTC. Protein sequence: CASSLFGLAGVSYEQYF.

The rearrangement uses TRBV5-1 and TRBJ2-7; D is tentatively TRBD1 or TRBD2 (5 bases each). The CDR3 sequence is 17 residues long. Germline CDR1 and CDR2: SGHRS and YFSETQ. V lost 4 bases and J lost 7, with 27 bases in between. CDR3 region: CASSLGRGGTDFGEQYF. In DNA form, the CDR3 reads TGCGCCAGCAGCCTGGGACGAGGAGGCACCGACTTCGGGGAGCAGTACTTC.

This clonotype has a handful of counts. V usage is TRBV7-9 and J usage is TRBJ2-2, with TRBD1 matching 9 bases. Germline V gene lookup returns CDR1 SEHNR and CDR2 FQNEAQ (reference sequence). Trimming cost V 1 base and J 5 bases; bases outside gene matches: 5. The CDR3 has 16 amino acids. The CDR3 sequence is CASSLDPGQGTGELFF. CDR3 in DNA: TGTGCCAGCAGCTTAGATCCGGGACAGGGAACCGGGGAGCTGTTTTTT.

The CDR3 coding sequence is TGTGCCAGTAGCAGACAGGGGGCTAGCACAGATACGCAGTATTTT. It codes for CASSRQGASTDTQYF. This chain joins TRBV19 and TRBJ2-3; 10 bases are a match to TRBD1. V trimming: 6 bases; J trimming: 0 bases; junction bases outside the gene matches: 3. This CDR3 has 15 residues. Germline values: CDR1 LNHDA, CDR2 SQIVND (reference sequence). Filled out from reference TRBV19 and TRBJ2-3, the complete variable domain reads DGGITQSPKYLFRKEGQNVTLSCEQNLNHDAMYWYRQDPGQGLRLIYYSQIVNDFQKGDIAEGYSVSREKKESFPLTVTSAQKNPTAFYLCASSRQGASTDTQYFGPGTRLTVL.

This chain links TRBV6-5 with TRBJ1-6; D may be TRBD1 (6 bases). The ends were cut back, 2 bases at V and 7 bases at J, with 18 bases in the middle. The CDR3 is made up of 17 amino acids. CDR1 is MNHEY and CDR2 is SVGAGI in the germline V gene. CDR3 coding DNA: TGTGCCAGCAGTTACCTCCGGTTGGGGGCGCGGAATTCACCCCTCCACTTT. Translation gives CASSYLRLGARNSPLHF.

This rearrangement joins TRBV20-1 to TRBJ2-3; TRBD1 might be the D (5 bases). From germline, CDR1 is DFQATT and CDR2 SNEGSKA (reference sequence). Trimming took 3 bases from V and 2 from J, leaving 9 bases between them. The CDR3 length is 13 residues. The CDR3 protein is CSASDRLTDTQYF. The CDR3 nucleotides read TGCAGTGCTAGCGACAGACTCACAGATACGCAGTATTTT.

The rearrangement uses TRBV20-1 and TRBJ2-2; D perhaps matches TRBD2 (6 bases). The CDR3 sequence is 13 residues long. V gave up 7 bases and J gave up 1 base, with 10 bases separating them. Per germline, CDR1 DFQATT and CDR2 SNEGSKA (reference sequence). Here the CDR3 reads CSVGGENTGELFF. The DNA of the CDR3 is TGCAGTGTTGGCGGGGAGAACACCGGGGAGCTGTTTTTT.

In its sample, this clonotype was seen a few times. CDR3 DNA sequence: TGCAGTGCTAGTCGAACAGGGGGCTCACCCCTCCACTTT. Translation: CSASRTGGSPLHF. The gene calls are TRBV20-1 and TRBJ1-6; 9 bases map to TRBD1. Trimming cost V 3 bases and J 10 bases; bases outside gene matches: 4. The CDR3 length is 13 residues. Germline V gene data show CDR1 as DFQATT and CDR2 as SNEGSKA (reference sequence).